Below are 13 T cell receptor beta chains sequenced from a single sample in a study of shared clonotypes between healthy human individuals. Method: immunoSEQ multiplex PCR; TCRdb's copy keeps in-frame clones and lacks some. Among some 490,000 clones, about 84% were seen once, and the ten largest hold about an eighth. The sequencing sample was made of PBMCs. Receptors originate from a woman in her thirties or forties in good health. Some clones in this sample may be carry-over from other donors' samples.

The sample holds a few counts of this clone. This rearrangement joins TRBV5-1 to TRBJ2-7; the D call may be TRBD1 or TRBD2 (5 bases each). The V gene's germline CDR1 is SGHRS and CDR2 YFSETQ. CDR3 size: 16 residues. The V and J ends lost 4 bases and 1 base respectively, with 18 bases between them. CDR3 sequence (DNA): TGCGCCAGCAGCGATCAACCGGGACGGCGATCCTACGAGCAGTACTTC. Translated, it gives CASSDQPGRRSYEQYF.

This clone came up once. This chain joins TRBV28 and TRBJ2-2; weak D call: TRBD1 (6 bases). V was shortened by 1 base and J by 1 base, with 7 bases between the two germline ends. Germline V lookup: CDR1 MDHEN, CDR2 SYDVKM. This CDR3 has 15 amino acids. CDR3 sequence (DNA): TGTGCCAGCAGTTTATTCAGGGGGAACACCGGGGAGCTGTTTTTT. This translates into CASSLFRGNTGELFF.

V is TRBV6-6 and J is TRBJ2-3; D is perhaps TRBD2 (6 bases). With 5 bases removed from V and 1 base from J, the gap between germline ends came to 13 bases. This CDR3 region has 15 residues. Germline CDR1 is MNHNY and CDR2 is SVGAGI (reference sequence). The CDR3 DNA reads as TGTGCCAGCAGTCCCATTAGCGGTCGCACAGATACGCAGTATTTT. Protein sequence: CASSPISGRTDTQYF.

J is TRBJ1-2 and V is TRBV7-6; D unclear. Germline values: CDR1 SGHVS, CDR2 FNYEAQ. V was pared by 1 base and J by 1 base, with 10 bases between. The CDR3 contains 15 residues. CDR3 sequence reads: CASSLGAGVNYGYTF. Here the CDR3 DNA reads TGTGCCAGCAGCTTAGGGGCGGGCGTTAACTATGGCTACACCTTC.

V is TRBV7-9 and J is TRBJ2-7; D might be TRBD2 (6 bases). Trimming stripped 8 bases from V and 6 bases from J, with 14 bases between. Germline V CDR1 and CDR2: SEHNR, FQNEAQ (reference sequence). The CDR3 runs to 12 residues. Written as DNA, the CDR3 is TGTGCCAGCCAGCCTGGGGGACTCGAGCAGTACTTC. It is translated as CASQPGGLEQYF.

Details on this clone: A far larger clone is off by one base, so a read error is likely. Other DNA sequences from this sample encode an identical CDR3 as well. The chain links TRBV5-1 to TRBJ2-3, with D possibly being TRBD1 (6 bases). Germline V lookup: CDR1 SGHRS, CDR2 YFSETQ. The CDR3 spans 12 residues. The CDR3 spells CASSSRTDTQYF. The CDR3 coding sequence is TGCGCCAGCAGCTCGAGGACAGATACGCAGTACTTT.

The chain carries TRBV11-2 and TRBJ2-7; D remains ambiguous. Germline loops: CDR1 SGHAT, CDR2 FQNNGV. Trimming left V 1 base short and J 3 bases short, with 4 bases between. This CDR3 contains 12 residues. CDR3 nucleotide sequence: TGTGCCAGCAGCTTAGCCGACTACGAGCAGTACTTC. Its translation: CASSLADYEQYF.

Concerning this clone: The same CDR3 arises from other DNA sequences in this sample as well. The chain joins TRBV10-3 to TRBJ1-4, with a possible D match to TRBD1 (5 bases). Between the trimmed V and J ends, which lost 0 bases and 4 bases, there was a span of 9 bases. CDR3 length: 15 residues. Germline V lookup: CDR1 ENHRY, CDR2 SYGVKD. In nucleotides, the CDR3 is TGTGCCATCAGTGAGTCCAGAGGGGTTAATGAAAAACTGTTTTTT. This codes for CAISESRGVNEKLFF.

This chain joins TRBV27 and TRBJ2-3; D might be TRBD1 or TRBD2, each matching 6 bases. CDR3 length equals 17 residues. Per the germline V gene, CDR1 is MNHEY and CDR2 is SMNVEV (reference sequence). Trimming left V 8 bases short and J 0 bases short, with 21 bases between. CDR3 region: CASCLVGGQTSTDTQYF. The CDR3 bases are TGTGCCAGCTGCTTGGTGGGGGGCCAGACTAGCACAGATACGCAGTATTTT.

The J gene is TRBJ1-1, the V gene TRBV5-1; TRBD1 agrees at 8 bases. Germline CDR1 and CDR2: SGHRS and YFSETQ. V was pared by 4 bases and J by 5 bases, with 4 bases of the junction left unmatched. CDR3 length: 13 residues. The CDR3 DNA follows: TGCGCCAGCAGCGAGGACAGGGAAACTGAAGCTTTCTTT. Residues: CASSEDRETEAFF.

This clone was observed at least ten times. Other nucleotide sequences from this sample produce the same CDR3. This rearrangement joins TRBV6-6 to TRBJ1-5, with D hard to call. In germline, CDR1 is MNHNY, CDR2 SVGAGI (reference sequence). The CDR3 spans 15 residues. The V gene lost 2 bases and the J gene lost 5 bases, with 13 bases spanning the gap. CDR3 in amino acids: CASSYEPSGYQPQHF. The CDR3 region has the DNA TGTGCCAGCAGTTACGAGCCTTCTGGGTATCAGCCCCAGCATTTT.

This clone was observed at least ten times. This chain joins TRBV4-1 and TRBJ2-5, with 7 nucleotides matching TRBD1. The CDR3 runs 16 residues. Germline loops: CDR1 MGHRA, CDR2 YSYEKL. V lost 5 bases, J lost 9 bases, and 18 bases stayed unmatched. The CDR3 loop is CASSSSPLTGSGAQYF. The CDR3 nucleotides read TGCGCCAGCAGCTCAAGCCCCTTGACAGGGAGTGGGGCCCAGTACTTC.

This clone was seen once. V is TRBV6-5 and J is TRBJ2-7; D is possibly TRBD1 (6 bases). Between the trimmed V and J ends, which lost 1 base and 3 bases, there was a span of 10 bases. This CDR3 is built from 14 residues. Germline V gives CDR1 MNHEY, CDR2 SVGAGI. For the CDR3, the DNA is TGTGCCAGCAGTTACTTGGGACACCTCTACGAGCAGTACTTC. Translated, it gives CASSYLGHLYEQYF.